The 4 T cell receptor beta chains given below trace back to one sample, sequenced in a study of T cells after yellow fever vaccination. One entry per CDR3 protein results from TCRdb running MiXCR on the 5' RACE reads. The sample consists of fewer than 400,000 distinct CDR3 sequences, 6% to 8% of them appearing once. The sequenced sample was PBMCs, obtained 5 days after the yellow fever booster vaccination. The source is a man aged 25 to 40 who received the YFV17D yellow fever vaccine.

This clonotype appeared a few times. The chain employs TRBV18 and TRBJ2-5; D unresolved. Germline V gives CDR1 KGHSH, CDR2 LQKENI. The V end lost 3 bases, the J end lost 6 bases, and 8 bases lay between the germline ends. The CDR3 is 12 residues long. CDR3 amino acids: CASSPPAKTQYF. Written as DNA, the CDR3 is TGTGCCAGCTCACCTCCAGCTAAGACCCAGTACTTC.

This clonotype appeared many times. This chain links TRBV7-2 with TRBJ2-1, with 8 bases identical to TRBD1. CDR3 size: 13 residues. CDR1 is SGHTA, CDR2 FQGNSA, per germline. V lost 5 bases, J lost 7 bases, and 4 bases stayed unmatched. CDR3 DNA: TGTGCCAGCAGCCAGGACAGGGTAAATGAGCAGTTCTTC. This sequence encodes CASSQDRVNEQFF.

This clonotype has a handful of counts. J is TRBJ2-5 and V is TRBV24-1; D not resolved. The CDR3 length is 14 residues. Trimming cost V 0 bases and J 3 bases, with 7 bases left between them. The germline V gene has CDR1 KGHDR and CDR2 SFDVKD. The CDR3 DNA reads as TGTGCCACCAGTGATTTGATAGGGAAAGAGACCCAGTACTTC. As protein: CATSDLIGKETQYF.

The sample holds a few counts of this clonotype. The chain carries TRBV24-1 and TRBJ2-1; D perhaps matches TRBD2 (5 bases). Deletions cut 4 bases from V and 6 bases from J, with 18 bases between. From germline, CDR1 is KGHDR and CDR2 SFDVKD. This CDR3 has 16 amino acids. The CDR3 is CATSDPNGGPPNEQFF. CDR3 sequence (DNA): TGTGCCACCAGTGACCCGAACGGCGGGCCACCCAATGAGCAGTTCTTC.